These T cell receptor beta chains were read from a single sample in a study of regulatory T cells in long-lasting Graves disease. In TCRdb, the multiplex PCR reads were re-called with MiXCR into one record per CDR3 protein. This sample has roughly 500,000 distinct CDR3 sequences, with about 14% found just once. The sample was also reused in another study, on T cells in Graves' hyperthyroidism and ophthalmopathy.

The sequencing here drew on peripheral blood mononuclear cells (PBMCs), taken at new diagnosis, from a patient treated with antithyroid drugs. These receptors were taken from a man aged 25-40 years with Graves disease. Both conserved end residues are trimmed from each CDR3. Each record gives: clone size, CDR3 length, J gene, D gene, V gene, CDR3 protein. D genes are given only for firm matches. Rows give clone size only sometimes, using once, few, many, or a class for an expanded clone.

many	13	TRBJ2-3	NA	TRBV11-2	ASSFSGFLTDTQY
few	11	TRBJ2-7	NA	TRBV29-1	SVDPGGSYEQY
NA	13	TRBJ1-6	NA	TRBV28	ASRSGGGGNSPLH
many	12	TRBJ2-1	NA	TRBV2	ANLLEVPYNEQF
many	15	TRBJ2-7	TRBD2	TRBV6-1	ASRLAAERHASYEQY
few	12	TRBJ1-1	TRBD1	TRBV12-3/TRBV12-4	ASTHEQGGWGAF
few	9	TRBJ2-2	NA	TRBV20-1	SAWRTGELF
NA	13	TRBJ2-5	NA	TRBV5-5	ASSVSTWAQETRY
many	11	TRBJ2-3	NA	TRBV27	ASSSLPRDTQY
many	14	TRBJ1-5	TRBD1	TRBV27	ASSSRPGQGAVAQH
few	13	TRBJ2-1	TRBD2	TRBV20-1	SARSSGSSYNEQF
NA	14	TRBJ2-5	TRBD2	TRBV20-1	SARGVSGRDWETQY
many	10	TRBJ2-7	NA	TRBV30	AWSVEPEEQY
NA	13	TRBJ2-7	TRBD2	TRBV12-5	ASGLYGRVTYEQY
many	11	TRBJ2-7	NA	TRBV13	ASSLGTTYEQY
many	9	TRBJ1-2	NA	TRBV20-1	SAGTPASYT
few	12	TRBJ1-6	TRBD1	TRBV29-1	SAAQTGANSPLH
NA	11	TRBJ2-7	NA	TRBV12-3/TRBV12-4	ASSGAPKYEQY
NA	13	TRBJ2-7	TRBD1	TRBV28	ASQSVGTGIHEQY
few	12	TRBJ1-6	NA	TRBV6-1	ATLSRDLGSPLH
NA	13	TRBJ2-1	TRBD1	TRBV6-2/TRBV6-3	ASLGGGALYNEQF
many	17	TRBJ2-5	TRBD1	TRBV5-5	ASSTSGTGGPDLQETQY
NA	14	TRBJ1-6	NA	TRBV20-1	SARGNAVRGSSPLH
many	13	TRBJ2-7	TRBD2	TRBV5-5	ASSLDPGGTYEQY
many	10	TRBJ2-1	NA	TRBV30	AWSPSREEQF
few	9	TRBJ2-7	NA	TRBV19	ASAQGTEQY
NA	11	TRBJ1-2	NA	TRBV13	ASRVGANYGYT
NA	12	TRBJ2-7	NA	TRBV6-1	ASSYRDKPYEQY
NA	16	TRBJ2-7	TRBD2	TRBV20-1	SAGGTSGMWAVGYEQY
many	12	TRBJ2-3	TRBD1	TRBV20-1	SAAGTGRADTQY
NA	14	TRBJ2-3	TRBD2	TRBV12-5	ASGLRLAGGPRTQY
few	13	TRBJ2-3	TRBD1	TRBV29-1	SVEGDRVTFAPAV
many	11	TRBJ2-5	NA	TRBV2	ASSGLFGETQY
many	10	TRBJ2-7	NA	TRBV5-1	ASSYRGYEQY
NA	14	TRBJ2-3	NA	TRBV4-1	ASSQGSLGPTDTQY
many	10	TRBJ2-5	NA	TRBV7-3	ASSLTRETQY
many	10	TRBJ1-1	NA	TRBV2	ASRDRFTEAF
many	13	TRBJ2-3	NA	TRBV20-1	SATPGEWHTDTQY
many	10	TRBJ1-2	NA	TRBV7-9	ASSYQVEGYT
many	9	TRBJ2-2	NA	TRBV24-1	ATGDDGELF
many	13	TRBJ2-1	TRBD2	TRBV5-1	ASNPSGISYNEQF
many	11	TRBJ2-7	NA	TRBV15	ATSRASNYEQY
many	12	TRBJ2-7	TRBD1	TRBV6-1	ASRRGQGKYEQY
NA	16	TRBJ2-2	TRBD2	TRBV29-1	SVESGTSGIGSTGELF
NA	14	TRBJ2-1	TRBD2	TRBV7-8	ASSFPTGGPGNEQF
many	11	TRBJ2-7	NA	TRBV13	ASSPRTPYEQY
few	13	TRBJ2-6	NA	TRBV5-1	ASSPHNAGANVLT
NA	12	TRBJ2-3	NA	TRBV6-4	AGWLTRSGYTQY
NA	16	TRBJ2-3	TRBD2	TRBV5-1	ASSAGLAGGPVADTQY
many	15	TRBJ2-2	TRBD2	TRBV24-1	ATSDSRAGGHTGELF
many	12	TRBJ1-2	NA	TRBV12-3/TRBV12-4	ASSLRTLGEGYT
few	16	TRBJ2-7	NA	TRBV18	ASSREGQTLGRAYEQY
many	13	TRBJ2-5	TRBD2	TRBV2	ASRGTSRLAETQY
many	14	TRBJ2-7	TRBD2	TRBV13	ASSPGLAGESYEQY
many	16	TRBJ1-1	NA	TRBV27	ASSLALVRGRGNTEAF
NA	14	TRBJ2-2	TRBD1	TRBV5-1	ASRPELDRRTGELF
NA	14	TRBJ2-5	TRBD2	TRBV28	ASSSVTAGVQETQY
NA	12	TRBJ2-1	TRBD1	TRBV6-1	ASSRDRGVGEQF
many	10	TRBJ2-7	NA	TRBV30	AWSTSLYEQY
many	12	TRBJ2-7	TRBD1	TRBV20-1	SARMDRGEYEQY